The subject of this entry is one T cell receptor beta chain. No antigen is known for it. CDR1 and CDR2 (germline): SGHVS, FNYEAQ. CDR3 length equals 17 residues. Trimming cost V 0 bases and J 2 bases; bases outside gene matches: 7. The data stem from a study of T cell responses to AZD1222 COVID-19 vaccine. Study-level results: Unmutated regions of variants are reportedly targeted by nearly half of spike-specific TCRs.

Assay: immunoSEQ multiplex PCR; the TCRdb copy retains only in-frame clones and omits some. Of 150,000 to 200,000 clones listed, about 85% are singletons. This sequence originates from an adult in good health. The gene calls are TRBV7-6 and TRBJ1-3, with TRBD1 identical over 7 bases. Sequencing used peripheral blood, obtained on day 0 of AZD1222 vaccination. Here the CDR3 reads CASSLAPPGTAGNTIYF. CDR3 bases: TGTGCCAGCAGCTTAGCGCCCCCCGGGACAGCTGGAAACACCATATATTTT.